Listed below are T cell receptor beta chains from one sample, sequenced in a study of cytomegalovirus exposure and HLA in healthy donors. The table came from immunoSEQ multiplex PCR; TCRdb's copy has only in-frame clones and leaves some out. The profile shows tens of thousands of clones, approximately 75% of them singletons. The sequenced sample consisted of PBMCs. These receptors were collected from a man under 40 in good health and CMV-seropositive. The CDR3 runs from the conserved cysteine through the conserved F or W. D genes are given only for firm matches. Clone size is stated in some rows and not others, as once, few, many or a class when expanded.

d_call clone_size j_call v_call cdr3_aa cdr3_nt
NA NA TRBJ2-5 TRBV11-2 CASSLPGHLQETQYF TGTGCCAGCAGCCTTCCGGGACACCTACAAGAGACCCAGTACTTC
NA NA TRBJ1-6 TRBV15 CATSRAGGSRGSPLHF TGTGCCACCAGCAGAGCGGGGGGTTCGCGGGGTTCACCCCTCCACTTT
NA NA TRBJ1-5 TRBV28 CASSLAVGQPQHF TGTGCCAGCAGTTTGGCGGTGGGTCAGCCCCAGCATTTT
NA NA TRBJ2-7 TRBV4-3 CASSQDGQVEQYF TGCGCCAGCAGCCAAGATGGCCAGGTCGAGCAGTACTTC
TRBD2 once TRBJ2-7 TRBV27 CASRKGRGQYF TGCGCCAGCAGGAAAGGGAGGGGACAGTACTTC
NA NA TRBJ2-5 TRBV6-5 CASSYPSRSAEATQYF TGTGCCAGCAGTTACCCCTCCAGATCCGCGGAGGCGACCCAGTACTTC
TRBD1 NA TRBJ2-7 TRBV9 CASSLRGTGGIYEQYF TGTGCCAGCAGCCTGAGGGGGACAGGGGGAATTTACGAGCAGTACTTC
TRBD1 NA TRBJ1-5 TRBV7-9 CASSLGTGAIGGQPQHF TGTGCCAGCAGCCTGGGGACAGGGGCCATCGGTGGTCAGCCCCAGCATTTT
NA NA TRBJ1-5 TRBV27 CASSLKPTDSNQPQHF TGTGCCAGCAGTTTAAAGCCAACAGATAGCAATCAGCCCCAGCATTTT
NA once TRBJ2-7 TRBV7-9 CSSSSRRDNYEQYF TGTTCCAGCAGCTCTCGCCGGGACAACTACGAGCAGTACTTC
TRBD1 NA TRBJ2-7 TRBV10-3 CAISGSGQEDSTKQYF TGTGCCATCAGTGGGTCGGGACAGGAAGACTCTACGAAGCAGTACTTC
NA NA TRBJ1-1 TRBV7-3 CASSPYRTRANTEAFF TGTGCCAGCAGCCCCTACCGGACCAGGGCGAACACTGAAGCTTTCTTT
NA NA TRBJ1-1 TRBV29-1 CSVRGVLNTEAFF TGCAGCGTCAGGGGTGTGTTAAACACTGAAGCTTTCTTT
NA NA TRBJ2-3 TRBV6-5 CASSTRTGTDTQYF TGTGCCAGCAGTACCCGGACTGGCACAGATACGCAGTATTTT
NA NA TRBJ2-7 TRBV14 CASSQVRFYEQYF TGTGCCAGCAGCCAAGTTCGGTTCTACGAGCAGTACTTC
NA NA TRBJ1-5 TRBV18 CASSMVSGKIEPQHF TGTGCCAGCTCAATGGTCTCAGGGAAGATAGAGCCCCAGCATTTT
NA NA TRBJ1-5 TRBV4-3 CASSQDPLARDQPQHF TGCGCCAGCAGCCAAGATCCCCTAGCTCGTGATCAGCCCCAGCATTTT
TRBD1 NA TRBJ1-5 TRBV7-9 CASSSGQGSQPQHF TGTGCCAGCAGCTCTGGACAGGGAAGTCAGCCCCAGCATTTT